The rows below give T cell receptor beta chains drawn from one sample of a study of shared clonotypes between healthy human individuals. Only in-frame clones appear in the TCRdb table, and some are missing; sequencing was by immunoSEQ multiplex PCR. This sample carries 2 million to 2.5 million clones, 80% to 95% of them seen once, and the ten largest clones take around 0.4%. Sequenced sample: naive CD4+ T cells from PBMCs. The receptors were sampled from a man aged 18 to 29 in good health. Some clones in this sample may be carry-over from other donors' samples. Both conserved end residues are part of each CDR3. The D gene is left open where the match is weak. The size field is filled for only some rows; it gives once, few, many or a size class.

abundance: once; v_gene: TRBV5-1; j_gene: TRBJ2-1; d_gene: .; CDR3aa: CASKEATDYSYNEQFF; CDR3nt: TGCGCCAGCAAGGAAGCTACAGATTACTCCTACAATGAGCAGTTCTTC
abundance: .; v_gene: TRBV27; j_gene: TRBJ1-2; d_gene: .; CDR3aa: CASSPNGGTLQPLEEYGYTF; CDR3nt: TGTGCCAGCAGTCCTAACGGAGGGACACTCCAGCCCCTAGAGGAGTATGGCTACACCTTC
abundance: .; v_gene: TRBV11-3; j_gene: TRBJ2-5; d_gene: TRBD2; CDR3aa: CASSLLAAGWETQYF; CDR3nt: TGTGCCAGCAGCTTACTAGCGGCGGGGTGGGAGACCCAGTACTTC
abundance: .; v_gene: TRBV5-1; j_gene: TRBJ2-3; d_gene: .; CDR3aa: CASSLNGRSDTQYF; CDR3nt: TGCGCCAGCAGCTTGAATGGGAGGTCAGATACGCAGTATTTT
abundance: once; v_gene: TRBV28; j_gene: TRBJ2-1; d_gene: .; CDR3aa: CASLIQGLTEGRYNEQFF; CDR3nt: TGTGCCAGCCTTATACAGGGATTGACCGAAGGAAGATACAATGAGCAGTTCTTC
abundance: .; v_gene: TRBV7-9; j_gene: TRBJ2-7; d_gene: .; CDR3aa: CASSLSAGSYEQYF; CDR3nt: TGTGCCAGCAGCTTATCGGCAGGGTCCTACGAGCAGTACTTC
abundance: .; v_gene: TRBV29-1; j_gene: TRBJ1-2; d_gene: .; CDR3aa: CSVSRHNYGYTF; CDR3nt: TGCAGCGTTTCAAGGCACAACTATGGCTACACCTTC
abundance: few; v_gene: TRBV20-1; j_gene: TRBJ1-4; d_gene: .; CDR3aa: CSGHTNEKLFF; CDR3nt: TGCAGCGGACACACTAATGAAAAACTGTTTTTT
abundance: .; v_gene: TRBV28; j_gene: TRBJ2-1; d_gene: .; CDR3aa: CASSLTGARTPFF; CDR3nt: TGTGCCAGCAGTTTAACGGGCGCCCGAACCCCGTTCTTC
abundance: .; v_gene: TRBV4-1; j_gene: TRBJ1-5; d_gene: .; CDR3aa: CASSQVESQPQHF; CDR3nt: TGCGCCAGCAGCCAAGTGGAATCTCAGCCCCAGCATTTT
abundance: .; v_gene: TRBV4-1; j_gene: TRBJ2-5; d_gene: .; CDR3aa: CASSPTGLETQYF; CDR3nt: TGCGCCAGCAGCCCTACTGGTTTGGAGACCCAGTACTTC
abundance: .; v_gene: TRBV11-2; j_gene: TRBJ1-1; d_gene: .; CDR3aa: CASSLGGLPRTEAFF; CDR3nt: TGTGCCAGCAGCTTAGGGGGTCTGCCGCGGACTGAAGCTTTCTTT
abundance: .; v_gene: TRBV28; j_gene: TRBJ1-2; d_gene: .; CDR3aa: CASTTGYYGYTF; CDR3nt: TGTGCAAGCACTACCGGATACTATGGCTACACCTTC
abundance: .; v_gene: TRBV15; j_gene: TRBJ1-1; d_gene: TRBD1; CDR3aa: CATSRGRQGGGTEAFF; CDR3nt: TGTGCCACCAGCAGAGGGAGGCAGGGGGGAGGGACTGAAGCTTTCTTT
abundance: .; v_gene: TRBV5-1; j_gene: TRBJ2-1; d_gene: TRBD2; CDR3aa: CASSLLDGAAGNEQFF; CDR3nt: TGCGCCAGCAGCTTATTGGACGGGGCAGCGGGGAATGAGCAGTTCTTC
abundance: .; v_gene: TRBV5-1; j_gene: TRBJ2-5; d_gene: TRBD1; CDR3aa: CASSKGQYQETQYF; CDR3nt: TGCGCCAGCAGCAAGGGACAGTACCAAGAGACCCAGTACTTC
abundance: .; v_gene: TRBV4-2; j_gene: TRBJ2-1; d_gene: .; CDR3aa: CASSQEWMGTHNEQFF; CDR3nt: TGTGCCAGCAGCCAAGAATGGATGGGCACACACAATGAGCAGTTCTTC
abundance: once; v_gene: TRBV27; j_gene: TRBJ1-1; d_gene: .; CDR3aa: CASSSFGGRTEAFF; CDR3nt: TGTGCCAGCAGCTCCTTCGGGGGGCGGACTGAAGCTTTCTTT
abundance: .; v_gene: TRBV5-4; j_gene: TRBJ2-1; d_gene: .; CDR3aa: CASSSGTHNGNEQFF; CDR3nt: TGTGCCAGCAGCTCGGGGACACACAACGGCAATGAGCAGTTCTTC
abundance: .; v_gene: TRBV5-4; j_gene: TRBJ1-3; d_gene: .; CDR3aa: CASSFSTNSGNTIYF; CDR3nt: TGTGCCAGCAGCTTCTCGACTAACTCTGGAAACACCATATATTTT
abundance: .; v_gene: TRBV7-2; j_gene: TRBJ1-2; d_gene: .; CDR3aa: CASRHIRVGVDNYGYTF; CDR3nt: TGTGCCAGCAGACATATCCGGGTCGGGGTTGACAACTATGGCTACACCTTC
abundance: .; v_gene: TRBV5-1; j_gene: TRBJ1-4; d_gene: .; CDR3aa: CASSPGHRLNEKLFF; CDR3nt: TGCGCCAGCAGCCCCGGACACCGGCTTAATGAAAAACTGTTTTTT
abundance: .; v_gene: TRBV30; j_gene: TRBJ1-1; d_gene: .; CDR3aa: CAWSRQGNTEAFF; CDR3nt: TGTGCCTGGAGTCGCCAGGGGAACACTGAAGCTTTCTTT
abundance: .; v_gene: TRBV7-2; j_gene: TRBJ2-1; d_gene: .; CDR3aa: CASSLGMTGPDNEQFF; CDR3nt: TGTGCCAGCAGCTTAGGGATGACAGGTCCAGACAATGAGCAGTTCTTC
abundance: .; v_gene: TRBV5-1; j_gene: TRBJ2-5; d_gene: .; CDR3aa: CASSLAMGLPETQYF; CDR3nt: TGCGCCAGCAGCTTGGCGATGGGGTTGCCAGAGACCCAGTACTTC
abundance: .; v_gene: TRBV6-5; j_gene: TRBJ2-5; d_gene: .; CDR3aa: CASSYGGQQETQYF; CDR3nt: TGTGCCAGCAGTTACGGCGGACAGCAAGAGACCCAGTACTTC
abundance: .; v_gene: TRBV7-2; j_gene: TRBJ1-1; d_gene: TRBD1; CDR3aa: CASSLKTGDTEAFF; CDR3nt: TGTGCCAGCAGCTTAAAGACAGGGGACACTGAAGCTTTCTTT
abundance: .; v_gene: TRBV18; j_gene: TRBJ1-2; d_gene: TRBD1; CDR3aa: CASSLDRVSGYTF; CDR3nt: TGTGCCAGCTCCCTAGACAGGGTCTCTGGCTACACCTTC
abundance: .; v_gene: TRBV28; j_gene: TRBJ1-5; d_gene: .; CDR3aa: CASIGRTADQPQHF; CDR3nt: TGTGCCAGCATCGGGAGAACAGCCGATCAGCCCCAGCATTTT
abundance: .; v_gene: TRBV7-8; j_gene: TRBJ2-3; d_gene: .; CDR3aa: CASSLLGRRAKDTQYF; CDR3nt: TGTGCCAGCAGCTTACTAGGTAGACGGGCAAAGGATACGCAGTATTTT
abundance: .; v_gene: TRBV2; j_gene: TRBJ2-1; d_gene: .; CDR3aa: CASSEWLPWVVEQFF; CDR3nt: TGTGCCAGCAGTGAATGGCTGCCGTGGGTGGTCGAGCAGTTCTTC
abundance: .; v_gene: TRBV27; j_gene: TRBJ2-1; d_gene: .; CDR3aa: CASSLWGYNEQFF; CDR3nt: TGTGCCAGCAGTCTTTGGGGCTACAATGAGCAGTTCTTC
abundance: .; v_gene: TRBV6-6; j_gene: TRBJ2-6; d_gene: .; CDR3aa: CASTIITGANVLTF; CDR3nt: TGTGCCAGCACCATCATAACCGGGGCCAACGTCCTGACTTTC
abundance: .; v_gene: TRBV5-6; j_gene: TRBJ1-3; d_gene: .; CDR3aa: CASSLSGTGGNTIYF; CDR3nt: TGTGCCAGCAGCTTGAGTGGGACGGGAGGAAACACCATATATTTT
abundance: .; v_gene: TRBV25-1; j_gene: TRBJ2-2; d_gene: .; CDR3aa: CASSESGSRGTGELFF; CDR3nt: TGTGCCAGCAGTGAATCCGGGAGCCGGGGGACCGGGGAGCTGTTTTTT
abundance: .; v_gene: TRBV27; j_gene: TRBJ2-1; d_gene: TRBD2; CDR3aa: CASSILSETSGRGEQFF; CDR3nt: TGTGCCAGCAGTATACTCTCGGAGACTAGCGGGAGAGGTGAGCAGTTCTTC
abundance: .; v_gene: TRBV19; j_gene: TRBJ2-7; d_gene: .; CDR3aa: CASSTGLYYEQYF; CDR3nt: TGTGCCAGTAGTACGGGACTTTACTACGAGCAGTACTTC
abundance: .; v_gene: TRBV5-1; j_gene: TRBJ2-1; d_gene: .; CDR3aa: CASSGGTEHYNEQFF; CDR3nt: TGCGCCAGCAGCGGAGGGACAGAGCACTACAATGAGCAGTTCTTC
abundance: .; v_gene: TRBV4-1; j_gene: TRBJ2-1; d_gene: TRBD2; CDR3aa: CASSQVKLGLAGYEQFF; CDR3nt: TGCGCCAGCAGCCAAGTAAAATTGGGACTAGCGGGATATGAGCAGTTCTTC
abundance: .; v_gene: TRBV5-1; j_gene: TRBJ2-3; d_gene: TRBD2; CDR3aa: CASSIPTLAGGVDTQYF; CDR3nt: TGCGCCAGCAGCATACCTACACTAGCGGGAGGGGTGGATACGCAGTATTTT
abundance: .; v_gene: TRBV2; j_gene: TRBJ2-5; d_gene: .; CDR3aa: CAVPGWETQYF; CDR3nt: TGTGCCGTGCCCGGGTGGGAGACCCAGTACTTC
abundance: .; v_gene: TRBV27; j_gene: TRBJ2-5; d_gene: TRBD2; CDR3aa: CASSPRAGGSGETQYF; CDR3nt: TGTGCCAGCAGTCCGCGGGCGGGAGGTAGTGGAGAGACCCAGTACTTC
abundance: .; v_gene: TRBV11-2; j_gene: TRBJ2-5; d_gene: .; CDR3aa: CASSLIPGQKTQYF; CDR3nt: TGTGCCAGCAGTCTAATCCCGGGGCAGAAGACCCAGTACTTC
abundance: .; v_gene: TRBV21-1; j_gene: TRBJ1-1; d_gene: .; CDR3aa: CASSKEGGSRKAEAFF; CDR3nt: TGTGCCAGCAGCAAAGAGGGGGGAAGTCGGAAGGCTGAAGCTTTCTTT
abundance: .; v_gene: TRBV18; j_gene: TRBJ2-7; d_gene: .; CDR3aa: CASSPLRSGSYEQYF; CDR3nt: TGTGCCAGCTCACCACTGCGAAGTGGGTCCTACGAGCAGTACTTC
abundance: .; v_gene: TRBV15; j_gene: TRBJ2-3; d_gene: .; CDR3aa: CATSRTGTNWADTQYF; CDR3nt: TGTGCCACCAGCAGAACCGGGACCAACTGGGCAGATACGCAGTATTTT
abundance: .; v_gene: TRBV5-1; j_gene: TRBJ2-3; d_gene: .; CDR3aa: CASSATPNGGTDTQYF; CDR3nt: TGCGCCAGCAGCGCAACCCCGAATGGCGGCACAGATACGCAGTATTTT
abundance: .; v_gene: TRBV7-2; j_gene: TRBJ2-1; d_gene: .; CDR3aa: CASSLAVLLSYNEQFF; CDR3nt: TGTGCCAGCAGCTTAGCCGTCCTTCTCTCCTACAATGAGCAGTTCTTC
abundance: .; v_gene: TRBV15; j_gene: TRBJ2-1; d_gene: TRBD2; CDR3aa: CATSRGGSGRNNEQFF; CDR3nt: TGTGCCACCAGCAGAGGGGGGAGCGGGAGAAACAATGAGCAGTTCTTC
abundance: .; v_gene: TRBV20-1; j_gene: TRBJ2-7; d_gene: TRBD2; CDR3aa: CSASRGDEQYF; CDR3nt: TGCAGTGCTTCCCGGGGGGACGAGCAGTACTTC
abundance: .; v_gene: TRBV18; j_gene: TRBJ2-7; d_gene: TRBD2; CDR3aa: CASSPLAGVTHEQYF; CDR3nt: TGTGCCAGCTCACCCCTAGCGGGAGTTACACACGAGCAGTACTTC
abundance: .; v_gene: TRBV6-4; j_gene: TRBJ2-3; d_gene: .; CDR3aa: CASSDSSSTDTQYF; CDR3nt: TGTGCCAGCAGTGACTCTAGTAGCACAGATACGCAGTATTTT